Presented here are 15 T cell receptor beta chains from one specimen sequenced in a study of shared clonotypes between healthy human individuals. Using immunoSEQ multiplex PCR, the repertoire was profiled, and TCRdb retains in-frame clones only, with some absent. In the table there are over 1.5 million clones, 95% to 99% of which are singletons. Sequencing was performed on naive CD4+ T cells sorted from blood. Subset: CD45RA+ positively selected. The receptors come from a man under 40 in good health.

Regarding this clone: A read error may account for a junction end that differs from germline. This rearrangement joins TRBV7-2 to TRBJ2-3; 10 nucleotides match TRBD2. CDR1 is SGHTA and CDR2 is FQGNSA in the germline V gene. This CDR3 contains 12 residues. DNA of the CDR3: TGTGCCAGCAGCTTAGTTCTAGCGGGAGAGCAATTT. Protein sequence: CASSLVLAGEQF.

This rearrangement joins TRBV5-1 to TRBJ2-3, with D hard to call. This CDR3 has 16 amino acids. Looked up from germline, CDR1 is SGHRS and CDR2 is YFSETQ. V was trimmed by 0 bases and J by 0 bases, leaving 11 bases between them. The CDR3 sequence is CASSLGPKSSTDTQYF. The CDR3 bases are TGCGCCAGCAGCTTGGGTCCTAAATCTAGCACAGATACGCAGTATTTT.

This clone was seen a single time. The sample holds other DNA sequences that translate to the same CDR3. V and J are TRBV15 and TRBJ2-5; D gene unclear. Trimming pared 1 base from V and 2 bases from J, leaving 5 bases between. This CDR3 has 13 amino acids. Germline V gives CDR1 LNHNV, CDR2 YYDKDF (reference sequence). CDR3 coding DNA: TGTGCCACCAGCAGAGGGAGACAAGAGACCCAGTACTTC. Translated: CATSRGRQETQYF. Full variable domain (remainder filled in from reference TRBV15 and TRBJ2-5): DAMVIQNPRYQVTQFGKPVTLSCSQTLNHNVMYWYQQKSSQAPKLLFHYYDKDFNNEADTPDNFQSRRPNTSFCFLDIRSPGLGDTAMYLCATSRGRQETQYFGPGTRLLVL.

The genes are TRBV7-2 and TRBJ2-7; D ambiguous. V lost 3 bases and J lost 0, with 9 bases in between. The CDR3 loop spans 14 amino acids. The germline gives CDR1 SGHTA, CDR2 FQGNSA. The CDR3 region is CASSFAADSYEQYF. The CDR3 region has the DNA TGTGCCAGCAGCTTTGCGGCTGACTCCTACGAGCAGTACTTC. The full variable domain, in which reference TRBV7-2 and TRBJ2-7 provide the parts outside the CDR3, is GAGVSQSPSNKVTEKGKDVELRCDPISGHTALYWYRQSLGQGLEFLIYFQGNSAPDKSGLPSDRFSAERTGGSVSTLTIQRTQQEDSAVYLCASSFAADSYEQYFGPGTRLTVT.

This rearrangement joins TRBV7-9 to TRBJ2-2; no clear D. The V gene's germline CDR1 is SEHNR and CDR2 FQNEAQ (reference sequence). This CDR3 has 13 amino acids. Trimming pared 5 bases from V and 4 bases from J, leaving 8 bases between. DNA of the CDR3: TGTGCCAGCAGCGCTCTCGGCACCGGGGAGCTGTTTTTT. This codes for CASSALGTGELFF.

V and J are TRBV2 and TRBJ2-7; TRBD1 or TRBD2 may be the D gene (5 bases each). The CDR3 runs 14 residues. Trimming removed 1 base from V and 2 bases from J, with 9 bases in between. The germline gives CDR1 SNHLY, CDR2 FYNNEI. CDR3 coding DNA: TGTGCCAGCAGTGAAGGGGGGAACCCCTACGAGCAGTACTTC. Encoded protein: CASSEGGNPYEQYF.

This clone was observed a single time. This chain connects TRBV29-1 to TRBJ2-4; 8 nucleotides line up with TRBD1. There are 13 residues in the CDR3. The V gene's germline CDR1 is SQVTM and CDR2 ANQGSEA. Trimming took 2 bases from V and 5 from J; bases not matched to a gene: 2. Here the CDR3 reads CSVERDRQNIQYF. As DNA, the CDR3 is TGCAGCGTTGAAAGGGACAGGCAAAACATTCAGTACTTC. Looking up the rest from reference TRBV29-1 and TRBJ2-4 gives the full variable domain: SAVISQKPSRDICQRGTSLTIQCQVDSQVTMMFWYRQQPGQSLTLIATANQGSEATYESGFVIDKFPISRPNLTFSTLTVSNMSPEDSSIYLCSVERDRQNIQYFGAGTRLSVL.

This sequence joins TRBV10-3 and TRBJ2-1, with 9 bases lining up with TRBD2. This CDR3 is 16 amino acids long. Germline CDR1 ENHRY, CDR2 SYGVKD. V lost 0 bases, J lost 10 bases, and 10 bases stayed unmatched. CDR3 sequence reads: CAISESVLAGVGEQFF. In DNA form, the CDR3 reads TGTGCCATCAGTGAGTCGGTTTTAGCGGGAGTAGGGGAGCAGTTCTTC.

The chain uses TRBV9 and TRBJ2-1; the D gene is possibly TRBD2 (5 bases). Germline V CDR1 and CDR2: SGDLS, YYNGEE. The V and J ends lost 0 bases and 5 bases respectively, with 15 bases between them. The CDR3 contains 16 residues. The CDR3 bases are TGTGCCAGCAGCGTAGTTGCGGGTGGGTTGGACAATGAGCAGTTCTTC. Translation gives CASSVVAGGLDNEQFF.

CDR3 nucleotides: TGTGCCAGCAGCCCTAGCGGGAGTCGGTATGAGCAGTACTTC. Translated, it gives CASSPSGSRYEQYF. This chain uses TRBV6-5 with TRBJ2-7, with 10 bases fitting TRBD2. Germline V lookup: CDR1 MNHEY, CDR2 SVGAGI. CDR3 size: 14 residues. The ends lost 6 bases at V and 7 bases at J; junction bases unmatched: 9.

CDR3 sequence (DNA): TGTGCCAGTAGTATAGCGGTCCCAGGTTCTGCTGGGGCCAACGTCCTGACTTTC. This encodes CASSIAVPGSAGANVLTF. This chain uses TRBV19 with TRBJ2-6; no definite D call. The CDR3 sequence is 18 residues long. CDR1 and CDR2 from the germline V gene are LNHDA and SQIVND (reference sequence). Trimming cost V 1 base and J 2 bases, with 15 bases left between them.

V usage is TRBV15 and J usage is TRBJ1-2; D is perhaps TRBD1 (5 bases). This CDR3 is built from 16 residues. V was pared by 1 base and J by 1 base, with 13 bases between. CDR1 LNHNV and CDR2 YYDKDF come from the germline V gene (reference sequence). CDR3 sequence reads: CATSRGSGGSNYGYTF. The CDR3 DNA follows: TGTGCCACCAGCAGAGGTAGCGGGGGGAGTAACTATGGCTACACCTTC.

The chain couples TRBV9 to TRBJ1-1, with 9 bases identical to TRBD1. The J segment lost 8 bases and the V segment lost 4 bases, leaving 18 bases of the junction unmatched. Looked up from germline, CDR1 is SGDLS and CDR2 is YYNGEE. CDR3 length: 17 amino acids. CDR3 sequence reads: CASSRQPPGTGTTEAFF. In DNA, the CDR3 is TGTGCCAGCAGCCGACAGCCCCCCGGGACAGGGACAACCGAAGCTTTCTTT.

This clone has a single count. This chain links TRBV5-1 with TRBJ1-4; D ambiguous. Germline lookup yields CDR1 SGHRS and CDR2 YFSETQ. The V and J ends lost 9 bases and 8 bases respectively, with 20 bases between them. The CDR3 extends over 14 amino acids. CDR3 nucleotides: TGCGCCACAAGTTTGTCCGGCCCCAAGGAAAAACTGTTTTTT. Translation: CATSLSGPKEKLFF.

The CDR3 DNA is TGTGCCAGTAGTGCCGACACCTCGCCGGTTTACGAGCAGTACTTC. Its protein is CASSADTSPVYEQYF. The V and J genes are TRBV19 and TRBJ2-7; D is ambiguous. V was trimmed by 5 bases and J by 4 bases, leaving 18 bases between them. The CDR3 runs 15 residues. CDR1 is LNHDA and CDR2 is SQIVND in the germline V gene (reference sequence).